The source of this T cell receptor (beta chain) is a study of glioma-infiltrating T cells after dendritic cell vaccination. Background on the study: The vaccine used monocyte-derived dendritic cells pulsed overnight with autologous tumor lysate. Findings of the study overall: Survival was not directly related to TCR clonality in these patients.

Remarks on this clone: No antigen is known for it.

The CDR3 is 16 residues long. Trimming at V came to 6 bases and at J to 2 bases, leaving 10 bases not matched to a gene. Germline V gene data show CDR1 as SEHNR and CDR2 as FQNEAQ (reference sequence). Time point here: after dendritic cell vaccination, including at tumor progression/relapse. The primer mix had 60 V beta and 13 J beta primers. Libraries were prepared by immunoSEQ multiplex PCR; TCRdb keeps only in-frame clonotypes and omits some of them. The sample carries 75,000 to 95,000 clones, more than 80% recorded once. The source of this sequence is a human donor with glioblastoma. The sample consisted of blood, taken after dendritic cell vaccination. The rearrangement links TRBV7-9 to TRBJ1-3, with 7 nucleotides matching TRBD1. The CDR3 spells CASSNRQGLAGNTIYF. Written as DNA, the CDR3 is TGTGCCAGCAGTAACCGACAGGGACTTGCTGGAAACACCATATATTTT.